This TCR beta chain was observed in a study of graft-versus-host responses after intestinal transplantation. Study-wide results and limits: Early post-transplant declines in HvG were associated with peak levels of circulating GvH clones.

The table came from immunoSEQ multiplex PCR; TCRdb's copy has only in-frame clones and leaves some out. The profile shows more than 50,000 clones, under 95% of them singletons. This clone was detected once. Its antigen is unknown. Germline loops: CDR1 SEHNR, CDR2 FQNEAQ (reference sequence). The V end was cut by 4 bases, the J end by 5 bases, with 14 bases between. This CDR3 comprises 14 residues. The rearrangement links TRBV7-9 to TRBJ1-1, with a tentative D call TRBD1 (6 bases). The sequenced sample was PBMCs, obtained nearly 670 days after intestinal transplant. The sequence derives from a human patient who received an intestinal transplant, so some T cells may come from the graft donor. CDR3 residues: CASSSQGPGTEAFF. CDR3 coding DNA: TGTGCCAGCAGCTCCCAGGGGCCTGGAACTGAAGCTTTCTTT.